Listed below are T cell receptor beta chains from one sample, sequenced in a study of OX40 agonist ivuxolimab in advanced cancers. The data were produced by immunoSEQ multiplex PCR, yet TCRdb's version contains in-frame clones alone and is incomplete. There are 90,000 or so clones in the sample; 90% to 95% occur only once, and around 2.6% lies in the top ten. Sequenced material: CD4+ or CD8+ T cells sorted from blood, taken in a trial of the OX40 agonist ivuxolimab. All receptors derive from an adult with an advanced solid tumor such as melanoma, head and neck, liver or kidney cancer. Each CDR3 is given with its conserved first and last residue. A D gene is named only where the DNA matches it firmly. For some rows the clone size is stated as once, few or many, or as a class when expanded; others skip it.

d_call	v_call	clone_size	j_call	cdr3_aa	cdr3_nt
-	TRBV7-3	-	TRBJ2-1	CASSFGPSNEQFF	TGTGCCAGCAGCTTTGGACCGTCAAATGAGCAGTTCTTC
-	TRBV5-1	-	TRBJ2-1	CASSPEMMTGPSSYNEQFF	TGCGCCAGCAGCCCCGAAATGATGACAGGCCCGAGCTCCTACAATGAGCAGTTCTTC
-	TRBV30	-	TRBJ2-3	CAWQPGLATDTQYF	TGTGCCTGGCAACCGGGGCTAGCTACAGATACGCAGTATTTT
-	TRBV19	once	TRBJ1-4	CASKERATNEKLFF	TGTGCCAGTAAAGAGAGAGCAACTAATGAAAAACTGTTTTTT
-	TRBV4-3	once	TRBJ2-2	CASSQDNYNTGELFF	TGCGCCAGCAGCCAAGATAACTATAACACCGGGGAGCTGTTTTTT
-	TRBV6-1	-	TRBJ2-3	CAASGTGIDTQYF	TGTGCCGCCTCCGGGACCGGTATCGATACGCAGTATTTT
-	TRBV15	once	TRBJ2-3	CATSRDRPGSTDTQYF	TGTGCCACCAGCAGAGATCGACCGGGATCCACAGATACGCAGTATTTT
-	TRBV7-9	-	TRBJ2-3	CASSFGTYSDTQYF	TGTGCCAGCAGCTTCGGGACCTACTCAGATACGCAGTATTTT
-	TRBV5-1	once	TRBJ2-2	CASSLAGRGQTGELFF	TGCGCCAGCAGCTTGGCCGGGAGGGGGCAGACCGGGGAGCTGTTTTTT
-	TRBV5-6	-	TRBJ1-4	CASSQSAGEKLFF	TGTGCCAGCAGCCAATCTGCTGGTGAAAAACTGTTTTTT
TRBD1	TRBV6-6	-	TRBJ2-3	CASRTGGTQYF	TGTGCCAGCAGAACAGGGGGGACGCAGTATTTT
-	TRBV7-2	-	TRBJ1-2	CASSKRGFYGYTF	TGTGCCAGCAGTAAAAGGGGATTCTATGGCTACACCTTC
-	TRBV29-1	-	TRBJ1-2	CSVEDRARESSGYTF	TGCAGCGTTGAAGACAGGGCCAGGGAATCGAGTGGCTACACCTTC
-	TRBV30	-	TRBJ1-5	CAWSVLGGNQPQHF	TGTGCCTGGAGTGTACTAGGGGGTAATCAGCCCCAGCATTTT
-	TRBV7-7	-	TRBJ2-5	CASSLWAEETQYF	TGTGCTAGCAGCTTATGGGCAGAAGAGACCCAGTACTTC
TRBD2	TRBV7-2	-	TRBJ2-7	CASSSQAGVYEQYF	TGTGCCAGCAGCTCGCAAGCGGGAGTCTACGAGCAGTACTTC
TRBD1	TRBV4-2	-	TRBJ2-1	CASSHTGTGDNEQFF	TGTGCCAGCAGCCATACCGGGACAGGGGACAATGAGCAGTTCTTC
-	TRBV5-8	-	TRBJ2-7	CASSFLDEQYF	TGTGCCAGCAGCTTTCTAGACGAGCAGTACTTC
TRBD2	TRBV28	-	TRBJ2-5	CASSSQEAGGLETQYF	TGTGCCAGCAGTTCTCAAGAAGCGGGAGGGCTGGAGACCCAGTACTTC
TRBD1	TRBV5-4	once	TRBJ2-7	CASRPGQGPYEQYF	TGTGCCAGCAGACCGGGACAGGGGCCCTACGAGCAGTACTTC
-	TRBV4-1	-	TRBJ1-4	CASSQRTGNGEKLFF	TGCGCCAGCAGCCAAAGAACAGGGAATGGTGAAAAACTGTTTTTT
-	TRBV27	-	TRBJ2-7	CASSLRRDLPYEQYF	TGTGCCAGCAGTTTACGGCGGGATCTCCCCTACGAGCAGTACTTC
-	TRBV2	-	TRBJ1-1	CASSYTGGQTEAFF	TGTGCCAGCAGTTACACCGGGGGTCAAACTGAAGCTTTCTTT
-	TRBV6-5	-	TRBJ1-2	CASSYTPDQGGYTF	TGTGCCAGCAGTTACACTCCCGATCAGGGTGGCTACACCTTC
-	TRBV7-9	-	TRBJ2-7	CASSLGGGSSYEQYF	TGTGCCAGCAGCTTAGGGGGCGGAAGCTCCTACGAGCAGTACTTC
-	TRBV6-1	-	TRBJ2-7	CASTTGTGYERQYF	TGTGCCAGCACGACCGGGACTGGCTACGAGCGGCAGTACTTC
-	TRBV6-5	-	TRBJ2-5	CASTHPGGETQYF	TGTGCCAGCACCCACCCCGGAGGAGAGACCCAGTACTTC
-	TRBV29-1	-	TRBJ2-1	CSVVGGRRLNEQFF	TGCAGCGTGGTCGGAGGGAGAAGGCTCAATGAGCAGTTCTTC
-	TRBV9	once	TRBJ2-5	CASSRGAQETQYF	TGTGCCAGCTCGAGGGGGGCCCAAGAGACCCAGTACTTC
-	TRBV5-1	-	TRBJ1-2	CASSLAIGATYGYTF	TGCGCCAGCAGCTTGGCTATTGGGGCCACCTATGGCTACACCTTC
-	TRBV2	-	TRBJ1-5	CASSDPLAQPQHF	TGTGCCAGCAGTGACCCCCTTGCCCAGCCCCAGCATTTT
-	TRBV5-1	-	TRBJ2-5	CASSLESGPQETQYF	TGCGCCAGCAGCTTGGAATCCGGCCCCCAAGAGACCCAGTACTTC
-	TRBV6-5	-	TRBJ1-1	CASRLLRAVTEAFF	TGTGCCAGCAGATTACTAAGGGCTGTGACTGAAGCTTTCTTT
TRBD1	TRBV19	-	TRBJ1-4	CASSIEGTATNEKLFF	TGTGCCAGTAGTATAGAAGGGACAGCAACTAATGAAAAACTGTTTTTT
-	TRBV7-3	-	TRBJ1-1	CASSSNRAEENTEAFF	TGTGCCAGCAGCTCGAACAGGGCTGAGGAGAACACTGAAGCTTTCTTT
TRBD2	TRBV11-2	-	TRBJ2-1	CASSSGLAGRVEQFF	TGTGCCAGCAGCTCCGGACTAGCGGGAAGAGTAGAACAGTTCTTC
TRBD2	TRBV5-1	-	TRBJ2-1	CASSLVPSGAYNEQFF	TGCGCCAGCAGCTTGGTCCCTAGCGGAGCCTACAATGAGCAGTTCTTC
TRBD1	TRBV6-6	-	TRBJ1-2	CASSGDRAYGYTF	TGTGCCAGCAGTGGGGACAGAGCCTATGGCTACACCTTC
-	TRBV27	-	TRBJ2-1	CASSLVGHRSYNEQFF	TGTGCCAGCAGTTTAGTGGGACACCGCTCCTACAATGAGCAGTTCTTC
-	TRBV11-3	-	TRBJ1-2	CASSPPTGNYGYTF	TGTGCCAGCAGTCCCCCCACGGGGAACTATGGCTACACCTTC
-	TRBV7-9	-	TRBJ1-1	CASSPRTEAFF	TGTGCCAGCAGCCCTCGCACTGAAGCTTTCTTT
-	TRBV7-3	-	TRBJ2-1	CASSPRGYNEQFF	TGTGCCAGCAGCCCCCGCGGGTACAATGAGCAGTTCTTC
-	TRBV4-3	-	TRBJ2-3	CASSQETSNTQYF	TGCGCCAGCAGCCAAGAAACTAGCAATACGCAGTATTTT
TRBD1	TRBV29-1	-	TRBJ1-3	CSAEGDSSGNTIYF	TGCAGCGCCGAGGGGGACAGCTCTGGAAACACCATATATTTT
-	TRBV11-2	-	TRBJ2-7	CASSFGPASYEQYF	TGTGCCAGCAGCTTCGGCCCCGCCTCCTACGAGCAGTACTTC
-	TRBV4-2	-	TRBJ2-2	CASSPTSPLGTGELFF	TGTGCCAGCAGCCCCACATCCCCGTTAGGCACCGGGGAGCTGTTTTTT
-	TRBV15	-	TRBJ1-2	CATSREGVHYGYTF	TGTGCCACCAGCAGAGAAGGGGTTCACTATGGCTACACCTTC
TRBD1	TRBV5-4	-	TRBJ2-7	CASSLLGGQGSYEQYF	TGTGCCAGCAGCTTGCTTGGGGGACAGGGTTCCTACGAGCAGTACTTC
TRBD1	TRBV11-3	-	TRBJ2-2	CASSPSTGVGGELFF	TGTGCCAGCAGCCCCTCGACAGGGGTCGGCGGGGAGCTGTTTTTT
-	TRBV14	-	TRBJ2-7	CASSPGMEERSYEQYF	TGTGCCAGCAGCCCAGGTATGGAGGAACGCTCCTACGAGCAGTACTTC
-	TRBV6-6	-	TRBJ2-3	CASRKEQQPTDTQYF	TGTGCCAGCCGGAAGGAGCAACAACCCACAGATACGCAGTATTTT
TRBD1	TRBV2	-	TRBJ2-7	CASSGLKTGGYEQYF	TGTGCCAGCAGTGGGTTAAAGACAGGGGGCTACGAGCAGTACTTC
-	TRBV28	once	TRBJ2-3	CASSLGEGDTQYF	TGTGCCAGCAGTTTAGGTGAGGGAGATACGCAGTATTTT
-	TRBV27	-	TRBJ2-2	CASSFGTLMNTGELFF	TGTGCCAGCAGTTTCGGAACGTTAATGAACACCGGGGAGCTGTTTTTT
-	TRBV27	-	TRBJ2-4	CASSLSGGNIQYF	TGTGCCAGCAGTTTATCGGGCGGAAACATTCAGTACTTC